A single sample is the source of the 6 T cell receptor beta chains below, sequenced in a study of blood T cell repertoires in COVID-19 (dated by TCRdb to 2019 to 2021). Libraries came from the immunoSEQ multiplex PCR assay. Imported from immuneACCESS, the table was reduced by TCRdb to in-frame sequences with V and J called. These copies leave out some clones; in studies compared against another copy, an unresolved V gene accounts for under half, and the cause of the remainder is not known. The sample data list some 180,000 clones, and roughly 82% of these were observed just once. The top ten clonotypes cover approximately 7.8% of the sample. Specimen: peripheral blood. Source of these receptors: a woman in her fifties or sixties with COVID-19, enrolled during active disease.

The V call is TRBV12-5, the J call TRBJ1-1, with 7 bases matching TRBD1. The CDR3 contains 20 residues. Germline V gives CDR1 LGHNT, CDR2 FRNRAP. V was clipped by 0 bases and J by 2 bases; unmatched bases: 18. The CDR3 reads CASGLVWGEGAPTRNTEAFF. The CDR3 nucleotides read TGTGCTAGTGGTTTGGTATGGGGTGAGGGGGCTCCTACCCGAAACACTGAAGCTTTCTTT.

The chain couples TRBV19 to TRBJ2-7; the D gene is possibly TRBD1 (6 bases). The germline V and J ends were trimmed by 3 bases and 3 bases, with 12 bases remaining between them. The CDR3 is 14 residues long. Germline CDR1 and CDR2: LNHDA and SQIVND (reference sequence). The CDR3 DNA is TGTGCCAGTAGTATCGGACAGAATTTCTACGAGCAGTACGTC. Translation gives CASSIGQNFYEQYV.

This rearrangement joins TRBV6-6 to TRBJ1-4, with a tentative D call TRBD1 (5 bases). V was clipped by 5 bases and J by 8 bases, with 18 bases between them. Germline lookup yields CDR1 MNHNY and CDR2 SVGAGI (reference sequence). This CDR3 is built from 15 residues. The CDR3 bases are TGTGCCAGCAGTACCTCACAGGTGGGCGTCGAAAAACTGTTTTTT. Encoded protein: CASSTSQVGVEKLFF.

The chain links TRBV9 to TRBJ2-3; 9 bases agree with TRBD2. There are 16 residues in the CDR3. Germline CDR1 reads SGDLS; CDR2 reads YYNGEE. The trim removed 0 bases at V and 2 bases at J, leaving 4 bases unmatched. The CDR3 coding sequence is TGTGCCAGCAGCGTAGGAGCGGGAGGAGTCACAGATACGCAGTATTTT. This encodes CASSVGAGGVTDTQYF.

The V call is TRBV7-9, the J call TRBJ2-2; D might be TRBD1 (6 bases). Between the trimmed V and J ends, which lost 4 bases and 6 bases, there was a span of 12 bases. Germline CDR1 SEHNR, CDR2 FQNEAQ (reference sequence). This CDR3 comprises 14 residues. CDR3 sequence (DNA): TGTGCCAGCAGCTCATGGGGGCGGGCCGGGGAGCTGTTTTTT. Translated: CASSSWGRAGELFF.

V and J are TRBV6-5 and TRBJ1-1; D may be TRBD1 (5 bases). This CDR3 contains 14 residues. Trimming took 4 bases from V and 4 from J, leaving 13 bases between them. The germline V gene encodes CDR1 MNHEY and CDR2 SVGAGI. The CDR3 here is CASSSSTRGTEAFF. In DNA, the CDR3 is TGTGCCAGCAGTTCCTCGACAAGGGGCACTGAAGCTTTCTTT.